The 10 T cell receptor beta chains listed next were all sequenced from one sample in a study of OX40 agonist ivuxolimab in advanced cancers. Sequenced by immunoSEQ multiplex PCR; TCRdb stores in-frame clones only, minus some. The sample shows tens of thousands of clones, 90% of them seen only once. Sequencing used CD4+ or CD8+ T cells sorted from blood, obtained in a trial of the OX40 agonist ivuxolimab. All receptors derive from an adult with an advanced solid tumor such as melanoma, head and neck, liver or kidney cancer.

The chain links TRBV7-2 to TRBJ2-1, with D maybe TRBD1 (6 bases). The V end lost 2 bases, the J end lost 9 bases, and 11 bases lay between the germline ends. The CDR3 is 13 amino acids. The germline CDR1 and CDR2 sequences are SGHTA and FQGNSA. CDR3 residues: CASSLTGLGEQFF. In nucleotides, the CDR3 is TGTGCCAGCAGCTTAACAGGGTTGGGTGAGCAGTTCTTC. Drawing the rest from reference TRBV7-2 and TRBJ2-1, the complete variable domain is GAGVSQSPSNKVTEKGKDVELRCDPISGHTALYWYRQSLGQGLEFLIYFQGNSAPDKSGLPSDRFSAERTGGSVSTLTIQRTQQEDSAVYLCASSLTGLGEQFFGPGTRLTVL.

This chain uses TRBV2 with TRBJ1-1; D not resolved. The CDR3 is 12 residues long. The ends were cut back, 6 bases at V and 1 base at J, with 6 bases in the middle. Germline loops: CDR1 SNHLY, CDR2 FYNNEI. The CDR3 loop is CASSLQNTEAFF. CDR3 sequence (DNA): TGTGCCAGCAGCCTTCAGAACACTGAAGCTTTCTTT.

The chain combines TRBV11-2 with TRBJ1-1; D is unclear. V lost 7 bases to trimming and J lost 11 bases, with 20 bases between them. The CDR3 runs 13 residues. From germline, CDR1 is SGHAT and CDR2 FQNNGV. CDR3 region: CASTEATLGRAFF. In DNA form, the CDR3 reads TGTGCCAGCACCGAAGCCACGTTAGGGCGCGCTTTCTTT. Full variable domain (outside the CDR3, taken from reference TRBV11-2 and TRBJ1-1): EAGVAQSPRYKIIEKRQSVAFWCNPISGHATLYWYQQILGQGPKLLIQFQNNGVVDDSQLPKDRFSAERLKGVDSTLKIQPAKLEDSAVYLCASTEATLGRAFFGQGTRLTVV.

V gene TRBV14 combines with J gene TRBJ1-2; 7 positions agree with TRBD1. This CDR3 is built from 16 residues. Looked up from germline, CDR1 is SGHDN and CDR2 is FVKESK. Trimming cost V 3 bases and J 0 bases; bases outside gene matches: 7. Written as DNA, the CDR3 is TGTGCCAGCAGCCAGGACAGGCTTATCGCTAACTATGGCTACACCTTC. It yields the protein CASSQDRLIANYGYTF.

J is TRBJ2-1 and V is TRBV28, with 8 bases matching TRBD2. Trimming took 3 bases from V and 5 from J; bases not matched to a gene: 12. This CDR3 contains 17 residues. CDR1 MDHEN and CDR2 SYDVKM come from the germline V gene. This CDR3 is CASSFRIRGGLDNEQFF. The CDR3 coding sequence is TGTGCCAGCAGTTTTCGTATCCGGGGGGGGCTAGACAATGAGCAGTTCTTC.

Worth noting for this clone: A clone one base away is much larger, so this may be a read error. The CDR3 spells CASSWDRNTEAFF. In nucleotides, the CDR3 is TGTGCCAGCAGCTGGGACAGGAACACTGAAGCTTTCTTT. The chain joins TRBV5-6 to TRBJ1-1; TRBD1 matches 7 bases. Germline V CDR1 and CDR2: SGHDT, YYEEEE. This CDR3 has 13 residues. The ends lost 3 bases at V and 1 base at J; junction bases unmatched: 0.

Note on this clone: Compared with germline, one end of the junction differs, possibly owing to a read error. The chain combines TRBV7-7 with TRBJ2-1; a possible D gene is TRBD2 (7 bases). The CDR3 is 15 residues long. Germline CDR1 SSHAT, CDR2 FNYEAQ (reference sequence). The CDR3 here is CASSFGGGAKGEQFF. The CDR3 bases are TGTGCTAGCAGCTTCGGAGGGGGGGCCAAGGGTGAGCAGTTCTTC.

There are a few counts of this clone. The CDR3 here is CASSLLDRVSNQPQHF. CDR3 coding DNA: TGTGCCAGTAGTCTCTTGGACAGGGTAAGCAATCAGCCCCAGCATTTT. The J gene is TRBJ1-5, the V gene TRBV19; 8 nucleotides agree with TRBD1. The CDR3 has 16 residues. Germline V gene data show CDR1 as LNHDA and CDR2 as SQIVND (reference sequence). With V trimmed by 5 bases and J by 1 base, 7 bases remained unmatched. The full variable domain, its missing parts supplied by reference TRBV19 and TRBJ1-5, is DGGITQSPKYLFRKEGQNVTLSCEQNLNHDAMYWYRQDPGQGLRLIYYSQIVNDFQKGDIAEGYSVSREKKESFPLTVTSAQKNPTAFYLCASSLLDRVSNQPQHFGDGTRLSIL.

The chain recombines TRBV27 with TRBJ1-3, with a tentative D call TRBD1 (6 bases). The germline V gene has CDR1 MNHEY and CDR2 SMNVEV (reference sequence). The CDR3 spans 15 residues. V dropped 2 bases and J dropped 4 bases, with 12 bases sitting between them. In DNA form, the CDR3 reads TGTGCCAGCAGTTTAAGGCGGGACAAGGGAAACACCATATATTTT. Translating gives CASSLRRDKGNTIYF.

The chain uses TRBV25-1 and TRBJ1-5, with 7 bases aligning to TRBD1. The germline V gene encodes CDR1 MGHDK and CDR2 SYGVNS. The V gene end was trimmed by 3 bases and the J gene end by 5 bases; junction bases not matched to a gene: 7. The CDR3 totals 15 residues. CDR3 sequence reads: CASSDGGQTHQPQHF. CDR3 in DNA: TGTGCCAGCAGTGACGGGGGACAGACGCATCAGCCCCAGCATTTT.